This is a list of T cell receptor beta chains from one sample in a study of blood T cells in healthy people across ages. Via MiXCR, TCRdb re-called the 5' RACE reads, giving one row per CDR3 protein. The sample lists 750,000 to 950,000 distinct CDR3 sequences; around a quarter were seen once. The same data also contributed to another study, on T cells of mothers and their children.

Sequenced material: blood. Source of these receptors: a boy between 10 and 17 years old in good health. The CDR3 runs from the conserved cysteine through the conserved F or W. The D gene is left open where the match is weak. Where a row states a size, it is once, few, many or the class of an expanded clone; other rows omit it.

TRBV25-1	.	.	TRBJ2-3	CASSPLGEGASTDTQYF	TGTGCCAGCAGCCCTTTAGGAGAGGGAGCTAGCACAGATACGCAGTATTTT
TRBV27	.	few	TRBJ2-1	CASSLFAVSYNEQFF	TGTGCCAGCAGTTTATTTGCGGTCTCCTACAATGAGCAGTTCTTC
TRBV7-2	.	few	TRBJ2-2	CASSYASSGELFF	TGTGCCAGCAGCTACGCTAGTTCCGGGGAGCTGTTTTTT
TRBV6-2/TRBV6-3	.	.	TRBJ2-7	CASSQTATYEQYF	TGTGCCAGCAGTCAAACCGCCACCTACGAGCAGTACTTC
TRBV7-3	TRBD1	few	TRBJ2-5	CASSPGQGRTQETQYF	TGTGCCAGCAGCCCCGGACAGGGGCGAACCCAAGAGACCCAGTACTTC
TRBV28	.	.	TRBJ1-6	CASSFSSGVDNSPLHF	TGTGCCAGCAGCTTTTCGTCAGGGGTCGATAATTCACCCCTCCACTTT
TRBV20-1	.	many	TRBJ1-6	CSASGGVGNSPLHF	TGCAGTGCCAGCGGCGGGGTCGGTAATTCACCCCTCCACTTT
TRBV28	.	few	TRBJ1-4	CASRGEKKLFF	TGTGCCAGCAGGGGAGAGAAGAAACTGTTTTTT
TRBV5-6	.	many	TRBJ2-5	CASSLEDKETQYF	TGTGCCAGCAGCTTGGAGGACAAAGAGACCCAGTACTTC
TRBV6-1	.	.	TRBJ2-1	CASSVDMSSYNEQFF	TGTGCCAGCAGTGTCGACATGAGCTCCTACAATGAGCAGTTCTTC
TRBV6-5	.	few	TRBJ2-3	CASSSPGGFGDTQYF	TGTGCCAGCAGTTCCCCTGGGGGGTTTGGCGATACGCAGTATTTT
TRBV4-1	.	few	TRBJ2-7	CASSQDGGLPEQYF	TGCGCCAGCAGCCAAGATGGTGGACTCCCCGAGCAGTACTTC
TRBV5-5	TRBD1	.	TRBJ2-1	CASSLDRGRNEQFF	TGTGCCAGCAGCTTGGACAGGGGGCGGAATGAGCAGTTCTTC
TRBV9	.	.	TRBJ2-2	CASSPYQWPGVGELFF	TGTGCCAGCAGCCCCTATCAATGGCCGGGGGTAGGGGAGCTGTTTTTT
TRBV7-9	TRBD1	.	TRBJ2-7	CASSTSGTGLWYEQYF	TGTGCCAGCAGCACCTCCGGGACAGGGCTCTGGTACGAGCAGTACTTC
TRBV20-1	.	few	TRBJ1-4	CSATPGPAYEKLFF	TGCAGTGCTACGCCGGGACCCGCTTATGAAAAACTGTTTTTT
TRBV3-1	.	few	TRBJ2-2	CASSQRTKAGELFF	TGTGCCAGCAGCCAAAGGACAAAGGCCGGGGAGCTGTTTTTT
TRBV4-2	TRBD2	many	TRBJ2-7	CASSQETSGGYEQYF	TGTGCCAGCAGCCAAGAGACAAGCGGGGGCTACGAGCAGTACTTC
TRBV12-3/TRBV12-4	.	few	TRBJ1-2	CASSLEGQRNTF	TGTGCCAGCAGTTTAGAGGGACAACGAAACACCTTC
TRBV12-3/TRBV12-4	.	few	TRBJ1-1	CASRQDLNTEAFF	TGTGCCAGCAGACAGGATTTGAACACTGAAGCTTTCTTT
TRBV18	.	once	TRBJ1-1	CASSPTKGGTEAFF	TGTGCCAGCTCACCAACAAAGGGTGGCACTGAAGCTTTCTTT
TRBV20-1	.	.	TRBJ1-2	CSARDANYGYTF	TGCAGTGCTAGAGATGCGAACTATGGCTACACCTTC
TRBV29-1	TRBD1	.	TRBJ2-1	CSVARGRGTGVYNEQFF	TGCAGCGTAGCGAGGGGGCGGGGGACAGGGGTTTACAATGAGCAGTTCTTC
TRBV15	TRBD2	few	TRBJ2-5	CATSSRLAQDQETQYF	TGTGCCACCAGCAGTCGACTAGCGCAGGACCAAGAGACCCAGTACTTC
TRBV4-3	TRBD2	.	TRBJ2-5	CASSPYSGLGETQYF	TGCGCCAGCAGCCCATATAGCGGGTTGGGGGAGACCCAGTACTTC
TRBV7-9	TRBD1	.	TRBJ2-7	CASSFGTVVSYEQYF	TGTGCCAGCAGCTTTGGGACAGTCGTCTCCTACGAGCAGTACTTC
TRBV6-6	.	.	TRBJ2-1	CASSIPGAVYNEQFF	TGTGCCAGCAGTATTCCGGGGGCCGTGTACAATGAGCAGTTCTTC
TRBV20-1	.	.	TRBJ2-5	CSAWAPRETQYF	TGCAGTGCTTGGGCCCCTCGGGAGACCCAGTACTTC
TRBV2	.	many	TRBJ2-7	CASSEYRAYEQYF	TGTGCCAGCAGTGAGTATAGGGCCTACGAGCAGTACTTC
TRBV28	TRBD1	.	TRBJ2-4	CASSLTGAQNIQYF	TGTGCCAGCAGTTTAACAGGGGCCCAAAACATTCAGTACTTC
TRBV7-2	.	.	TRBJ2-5	CASSFAVQETQYF	TGTGCCAGCAGCTTTGCGGTCCAAGAGACCCAGTACTTC
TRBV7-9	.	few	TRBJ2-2	CASSHPPYTGELFF	TGTGCCAGCAGTCACCCTCCATACACCGGGGAGCTGTTTTTT
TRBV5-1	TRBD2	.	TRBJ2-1	CASSSLAGDYNEQFF	TGCGCCAGCAGCTCCCTAGCGGGGGACTACAATGAGCAGTTCTTC
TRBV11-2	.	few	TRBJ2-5	CASSSGTLREYF	TGTGCCAGCAGTTCAGGGACTCTTCGGGAGTACTTC
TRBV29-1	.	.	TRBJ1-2	CSVSQGNYGYTF	TGCAGCGTATCACAGGGTAACTATGGCTACACCTTC
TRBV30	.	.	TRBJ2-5	CAWEGLLKWTQYF	TGTGCCTGGGAGGGGCTTCTCAAGTGGACCCAGTACTTC
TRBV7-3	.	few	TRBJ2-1	CASSLNSASVGNEQFF	TGTGCCAGCAGCTTAAATTCGGCTAGCGTAGGGAATGAGCAGTTCTTC